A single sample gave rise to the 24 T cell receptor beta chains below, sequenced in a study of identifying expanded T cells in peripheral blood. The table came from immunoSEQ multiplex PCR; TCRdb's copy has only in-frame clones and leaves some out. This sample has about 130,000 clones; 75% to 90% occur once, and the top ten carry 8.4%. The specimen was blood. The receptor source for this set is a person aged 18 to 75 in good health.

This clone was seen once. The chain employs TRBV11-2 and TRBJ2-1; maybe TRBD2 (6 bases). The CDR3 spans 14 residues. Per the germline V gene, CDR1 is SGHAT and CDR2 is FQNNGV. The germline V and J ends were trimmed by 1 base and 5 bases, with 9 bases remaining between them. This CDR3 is CASSLGLGNNEQFF. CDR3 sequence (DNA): TGTGCCAGCAGCTTAGGACTAGGAAACAATGAGCAGTTCTTC.

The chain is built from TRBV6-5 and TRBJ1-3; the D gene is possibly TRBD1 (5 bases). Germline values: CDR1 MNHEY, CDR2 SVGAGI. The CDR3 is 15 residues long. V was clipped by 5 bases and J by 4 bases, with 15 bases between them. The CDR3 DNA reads TGTGCCAGCAGTCCTCTTCGGGGCTCGGGAAACACCATATATTTT. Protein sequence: CASSPLRGSGNTIYF.

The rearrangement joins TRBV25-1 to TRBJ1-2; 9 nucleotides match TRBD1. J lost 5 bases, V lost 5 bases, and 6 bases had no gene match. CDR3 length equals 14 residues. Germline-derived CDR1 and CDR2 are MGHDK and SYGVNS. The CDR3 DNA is TGTGCCAGCAGTAAAGGACAGGGGAGGTATGGCTACACCTTC. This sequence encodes CASSKGQGRYGYTF.

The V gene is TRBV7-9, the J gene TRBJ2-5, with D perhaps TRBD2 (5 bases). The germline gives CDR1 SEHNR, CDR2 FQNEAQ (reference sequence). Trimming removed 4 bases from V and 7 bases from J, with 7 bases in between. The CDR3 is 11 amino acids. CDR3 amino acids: CASSSAATQYF. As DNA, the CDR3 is TGTGCCAGCAGCTCAGCGGCGACCCAGTACTTC. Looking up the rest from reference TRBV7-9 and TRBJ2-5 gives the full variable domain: DTGVSQNPRHKITKRGQNVTFRCDPISEHNRLYWYRQTLGQGPEFLTYFQNEAQLEKSRLLSDRFSAERPKGSFSTLEIQRTEQGDSAMYLCASSSAATQYFGPGTRLLVL.

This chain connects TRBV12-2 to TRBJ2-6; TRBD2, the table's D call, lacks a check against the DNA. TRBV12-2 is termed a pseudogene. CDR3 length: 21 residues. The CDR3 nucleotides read TGTGCAAGTCGTCGCTTCCCTACTAGCGGGAGGTCCGATTCTGGGGCCAACGTCCTGACTTTC. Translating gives CASRRFPTSGRSDSGANVLTF.

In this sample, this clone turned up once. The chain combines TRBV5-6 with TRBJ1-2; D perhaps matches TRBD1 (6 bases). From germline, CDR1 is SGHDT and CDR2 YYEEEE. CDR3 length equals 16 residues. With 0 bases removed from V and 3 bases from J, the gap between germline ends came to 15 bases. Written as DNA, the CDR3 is TGTGCCAGCAGCTTGGTCAACAGGGAATCTTACTATGGCTACACCTTC. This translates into CASSLVNRESYYGYTF.

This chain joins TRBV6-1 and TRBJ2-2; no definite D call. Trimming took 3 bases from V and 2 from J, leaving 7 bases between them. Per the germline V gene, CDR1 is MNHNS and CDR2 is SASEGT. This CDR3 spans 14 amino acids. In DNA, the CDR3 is TGTGCCAGCAGTGAGATAATCAACACCGGGGAGCTGTTTTTT. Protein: CASSEIINTGELFF.

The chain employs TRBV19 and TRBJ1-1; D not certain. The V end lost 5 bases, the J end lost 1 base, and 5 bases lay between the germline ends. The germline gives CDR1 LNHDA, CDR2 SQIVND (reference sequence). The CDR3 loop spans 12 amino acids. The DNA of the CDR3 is TGTGCCAGTAGTCCAAGGAACACTGAAGCTTTCTTT. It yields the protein CASSPRNTEAFF.

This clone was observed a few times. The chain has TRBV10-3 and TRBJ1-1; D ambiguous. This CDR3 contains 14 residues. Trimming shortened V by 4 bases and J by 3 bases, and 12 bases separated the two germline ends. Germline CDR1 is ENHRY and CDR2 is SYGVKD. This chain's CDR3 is CAISVQGFDTEAFF. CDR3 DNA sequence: TGTGCCATCAGTGTACAAGGGTTTGACACTGAAGCTTTCTTT.

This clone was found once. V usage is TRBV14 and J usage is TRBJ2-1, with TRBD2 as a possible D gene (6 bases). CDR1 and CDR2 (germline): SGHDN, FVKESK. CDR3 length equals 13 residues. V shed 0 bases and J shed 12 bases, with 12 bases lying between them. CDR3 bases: TGTGCCAGCAGCCAAGATAAGGGGAGGCGGCAGTTCTTC. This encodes CASSQDKGRRQFF.

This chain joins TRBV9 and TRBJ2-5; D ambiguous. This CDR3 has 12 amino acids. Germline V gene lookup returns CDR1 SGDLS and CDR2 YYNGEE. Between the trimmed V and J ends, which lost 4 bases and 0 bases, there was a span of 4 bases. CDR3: CASSTHQETQYF. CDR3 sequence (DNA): TGTGCCAGCAGCACCCACCAAGAGACCCAGTACTTC.

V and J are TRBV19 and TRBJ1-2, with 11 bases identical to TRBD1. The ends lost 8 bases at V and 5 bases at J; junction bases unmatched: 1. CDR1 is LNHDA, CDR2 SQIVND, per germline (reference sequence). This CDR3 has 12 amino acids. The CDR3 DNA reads TGTGCCAGTTGGGACAGGGGGTATGGCTACACCTTC. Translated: CASWDRGYGYTF.

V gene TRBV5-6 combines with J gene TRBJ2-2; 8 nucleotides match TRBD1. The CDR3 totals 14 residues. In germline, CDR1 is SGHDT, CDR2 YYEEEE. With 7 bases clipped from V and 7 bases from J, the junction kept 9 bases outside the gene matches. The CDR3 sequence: CASHLQGAGGELFF. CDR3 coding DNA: TGTGCCAGCCACCTCCAGGGGGCCGGCGGGGAGCTGTTTTTT.

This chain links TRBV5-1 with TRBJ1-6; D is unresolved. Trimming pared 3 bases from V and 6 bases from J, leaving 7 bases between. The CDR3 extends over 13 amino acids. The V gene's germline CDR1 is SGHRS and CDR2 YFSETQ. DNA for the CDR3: TGCGCCAGCAGCTCAACCTTTAATTCACCCCTCCACTTT. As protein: CASSSTFNSPLHF.

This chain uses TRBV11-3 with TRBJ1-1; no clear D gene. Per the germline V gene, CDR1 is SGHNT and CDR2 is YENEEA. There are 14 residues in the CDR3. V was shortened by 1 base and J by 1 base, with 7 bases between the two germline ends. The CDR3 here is CASSLAPANTEAFF. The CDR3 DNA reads TGTGCCAGCAGCTTAGCGCCAGCGAACACTGAAGCTTTCTTT.

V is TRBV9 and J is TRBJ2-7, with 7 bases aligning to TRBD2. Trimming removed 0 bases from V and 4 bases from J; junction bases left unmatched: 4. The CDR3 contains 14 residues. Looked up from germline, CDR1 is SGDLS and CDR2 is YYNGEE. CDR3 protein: CASSVGSAGYEQYF. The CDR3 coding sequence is TGTGCCAGCAGCGTAGGCTCAGCGGGGTACGAGCAGTACTTC.

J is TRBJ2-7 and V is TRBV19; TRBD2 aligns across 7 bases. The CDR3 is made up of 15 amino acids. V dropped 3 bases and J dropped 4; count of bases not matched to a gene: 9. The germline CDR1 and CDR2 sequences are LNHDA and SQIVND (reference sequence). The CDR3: CASSMVGTIHYEQYF. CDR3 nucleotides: TGTGCCAGTAGTATGGTAGGGACTATACATTACGAGCAGTACTTC.

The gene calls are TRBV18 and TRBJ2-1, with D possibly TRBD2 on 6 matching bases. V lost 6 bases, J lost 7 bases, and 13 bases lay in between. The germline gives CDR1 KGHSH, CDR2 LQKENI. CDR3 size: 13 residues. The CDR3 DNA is TGTGCCAGCTCGCGGGAAGGCATGAATGAGCAGTTCTTC. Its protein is CASSREGMNEQFF.

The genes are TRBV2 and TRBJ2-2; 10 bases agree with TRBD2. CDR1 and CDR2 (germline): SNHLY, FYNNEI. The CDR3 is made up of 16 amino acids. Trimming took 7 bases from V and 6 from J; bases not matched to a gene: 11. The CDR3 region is CASNGRSSGSPGELFF. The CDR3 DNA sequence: TGTGCCAGCAATGGGAGGTCTAGCGGGAGCCCCGGGGAGCTGTTTTTT.

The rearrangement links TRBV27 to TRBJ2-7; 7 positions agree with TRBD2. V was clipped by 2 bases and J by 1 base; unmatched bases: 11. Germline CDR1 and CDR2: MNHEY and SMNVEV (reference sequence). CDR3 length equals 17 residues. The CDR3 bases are TGTGCCAGCAGTTTAAGCGGGACCAACGAGAGGTCCTACGAGCAGTACTTC. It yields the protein CASSLSGTNERSYEQYF.

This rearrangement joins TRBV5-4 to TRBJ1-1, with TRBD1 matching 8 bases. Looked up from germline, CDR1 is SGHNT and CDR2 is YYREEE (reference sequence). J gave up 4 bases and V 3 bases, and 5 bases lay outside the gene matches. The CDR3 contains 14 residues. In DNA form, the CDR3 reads TGTGCCAGCAGCTCGTACAGGGGGGCCACTGAAGCTTTCTTT. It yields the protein CASSSYRGATEAFF.

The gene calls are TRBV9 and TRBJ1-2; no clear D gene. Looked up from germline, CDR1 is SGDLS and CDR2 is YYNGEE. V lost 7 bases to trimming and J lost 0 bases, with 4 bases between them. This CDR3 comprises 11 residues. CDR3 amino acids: CASGTNYGYTF. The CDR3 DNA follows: TGTGCCAGCGGAACTAACTATGGCTACACCTTC.

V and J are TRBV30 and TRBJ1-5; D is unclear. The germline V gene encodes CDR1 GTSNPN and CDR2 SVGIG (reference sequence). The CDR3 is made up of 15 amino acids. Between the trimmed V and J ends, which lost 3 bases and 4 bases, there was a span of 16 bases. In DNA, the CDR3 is TGTGCCTGGAGCCCTAGAAGGACGGGAAATCAGCCCCAGCATTTT. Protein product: CAWSPRRTGNQPQHF.

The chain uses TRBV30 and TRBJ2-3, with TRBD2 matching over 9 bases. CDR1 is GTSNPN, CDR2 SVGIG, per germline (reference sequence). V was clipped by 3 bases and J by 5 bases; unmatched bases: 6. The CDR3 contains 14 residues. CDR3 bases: TGTGCCTGGAGATTTAGCGGGAGAGAAGATACGCAGTATTTT. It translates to CAWRFSGREDTQYF. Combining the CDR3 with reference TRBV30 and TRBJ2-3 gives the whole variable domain SQTIHQWPATLVQPVGSPLSLECTVEGTSNPNLYWYRQAAGRGLQLLFYSVGIGQISSEVPQNLSASRPQDRQFILSSKKLLLSDSGFYLCAWRFSGREDTQYFGPGTRLTVL.